The sample holds one count of the clone carrying this T cell receptor (beta chain). Its antigen remains unidentified. The sample comes from a study of cytomegalovirus exposure and HLA in healthy donors. Overall study results and limits: In a later analysis, a genetic analysis reported fewer productive-TCR N-insertions in an Asian-associated ancestry cluster than the cohort average.

This PCR relied on a set of 60 Vbeta primers and 13 Jbeta primers. Sequenced by immunoSEQ multiplex PCR; TCRdb stores in-frame clones only, minus some. The table lists 160,000 or so clones, roughly 79% of them singletons. Germline V gene lookup returns CDR1 ENHRY and CDR2 SYGVKD. The CDR3 has 15 amino acids. V shed 3 bases, J shed 2 bases, and the junction held 5 bases outside the gene matches. This TCR was sampled from a woman in her forties in good health and CMV-seronegative. The sequenced sample was PBMCs. The chain links TRBV10-3 to TRBJ2-7; 9 bases fit TRBD1. The CDR3 here is CAISDGTGKTYEQYF. The CDR3 nucleotides are TGTGCCATCAGTGATGGGACAGGGAAGACCTACGAGCAGTACTTC.